These 29 T cell receptor beta chains originate from one sample sequenced in a study of blood T cell repertoires in COVID-19. Using immunoSEQ multiplex PCR, the repertoire was profiled, and TCRdb retains in-frame clones only, with some absent. This repertoire shows about 140,000 clones, more than 70% found once; its top ten account for approximately 5%. The specimen sequenced was PBMCs or T cells enriched from blood (not recorded which). Receptor source: a man aged 40-55 years with acute COVID-19.

The V gene is TRBV5-1, the J gene TRBJ2-2; D might be TRBD2 (6 bases). Germline CDR1 SGHRS, CDR2 YFSETQ. The CDR3 contains 14 residues. Trimming took off 5 bases at V and 0 bases at J, with 8 bases between the two ends. In DNA, the CDR3 is TGCGCCAGCAGGCGGGATCCGAACACCGGGGAGCTGTTTTTT. This translates into CASRRDPNTGELFF.

This sequence joins TRBV4-3 and TRBJ2-5, with 9 bases identical to TRBD2. Germline V gene lookup returns CDR1 LGHNA and CDR2 YSLEER. The CDR3 totals 16 residues. The ends lost 0 bases at V and 5 bases at J; junction bases unmatched: 7. This CDR3 is CASSQDLREGRETQYF. The CDR3 DNA reads as TGCGCCAGCAGCCAAGATTTGCGGGAGGGCCGGGAGACCCAGTACTTC.

The gene calls are TRBV30 and TRBJ2-4; D is possibly TRBD2 (5 bases). CDR3 length: 13 amino acids. Germline values: CDR1 GTSNPN, CDR2 SVGIG (reference sequence). Trimming cost V 0 bases and J 9 bases, with 12 bases left between them. CDR3 in amino acids: CAWSVGGRTIQYF. The CDR3 DNA follows: TGTGCCTGGAGTGTAGGAGGTCGTACCATTCAGTACTTC.

J is TRBJ1-3 and V is TRBV11-2; D gene uncertain. Per germline, CDR1 SGHAT and CDR2 FQNNGV. Trimming stripped 4 bases from V and 0 bases from J, with 10 bases between. This CDR3 has 15 residues. CDR3 in amino acids: CASSSGLFSGNTIYF. DNA for the CDR3: TGTGCCAGCAGCTCAGGACTCTTCTCTGGAAACACCATATATTTT.

In its sample, this clone was seen once. The chain links TRBV6-2 or TRBV6-3 to TRBJ1-5, with D perhaps matching TRBD1 (6 bases). Germline CDR1 is MNHEY and CDR2 is SVGEGT. V lost 7 bases, J lost 6 bases, and 16 bases lay in between. The CDR3 spans 14 residues. DNA of the CDR3: TGTGCCAGCAACCCCTCAGGGGAAGGTCAGCCCCAGCATTTT. Translation: CASNPSGEGQPQHF.

The V and J genes are TRBV18 and TRBJ2-1; 7 bases are a match to TRBD1. CDR1 is KGHSH, CDR2 LQKENI, per germline. The CDR3 length is 16 residues. Germline trimming cut 4 bases from V and 4 bases from J; bases unmatched to any gene: 10. In DNA form, the CDR3 reads TGTGCCAGCTCACGCAACTCGGACAGGCTTTACAATGAGCAGTTCTTC. This sequence encodes CASSRNSDRLYNEQFF.

The gene calls are TRBV3-1 (or the pseudogene TRBV3-2) and TRBJ1-3, with a tentative D call TRBD1 (5 bases). CDR1 is LGHDT and CDR2 is YNNKEL in the germline V gene (reference sequence). V lost 1 base and J 2 bases, leaving 9 bases between the germline ends. The CDR3 totals 15 residues. CDR3 residues: CASSQAGGAGNTIYF. The CDR3 DNA reads as TGTGCCAGCAGCCAAGCGGGAGGGGCTGGAAACACCATATATTTT.

The rearrangement uses TRBV27 and TRBJ2-3; no definite D call. The V gene lost 5 bases and the J gene lost 1 base, with 10 bases spanning the gap. The CDR3 has 14 amino acids. The germline CDR1 and CDR2 sequences are MNHEY and SMNVEV (reference sequence). CDR3: CASSPQYGTDTQYF. The CDR3 DNA reads as TGTGCCAGCAGTCCCCAGTACGGCACAGATACGCAGTATTTT.

The CDR3 DNA reads TGCAGCGTTGAAGACTTAGGAAACAGGGGTAGGGAGCAGTTCTTC. Encoded protein: CSVEDLGNRGREQFF. This chain links TRBV29-1 with TRBJ2-1, with TRBD1 identical over 7 bases. The CDR3 has 15 amino acids. V shed 0 bases and J 10 bases; nucleotides not matched to a gene: 12. Germline-derived CDR1 and CDR2 are SQVTM and ANQGSEA.

The J gene is TRBJ2-1, the V gene TRBV6-5; D unclear. Germline assignment: CDR1 MNHEY and CDR2 SVGAGI. Between the trimmed V and J ends, which lost 2 bases and 8 bases, there was a span of 4 bases. The CDR3 totals 11 residues. CDR3 DNA: TGTGCCAGCAGTTACCTAGATGAGCAGTTCTTC. Translated: CASSYLDEQFF.

The J gene is TRBJ1-3, the V gene TRBV9, with 7 bases aligning to TRBD1. Trimming took 4 bases from V and 5 from J; bases not matched to a gene: 15. The CDR3 has 17 residues. Germline assignment: CDR1 SGDLS and CDR2 YYNGEE. CDR3 amino acids: CASSLGGTEIIRNTIYF. The CDR3 DNA reads as TGTGCCAGCAGCCTAGGGGGGACAGAGATTATAAGAAACACCATATATTTT.

J is TRBJ1-4 and V is TRBV7-2; no firm D call. Trimming removed 1 base at V and 4 bases at J, with 7 bases between. The germline V gene encodes CDR1 SGHTA and CDR2 FQGNSA. The CDR3 sequence is 14 residues long. CDR3 DNA sequence: TGTGCCAGCAGCTTAGAAGAGAATAATGAAAAACTGTTTTTT. Protein sequence: CASSLEENNEKLFF.

V gene TRBV4-1 combines with J gene TRBJ1-1; possibly TRBD1 for D (6 bases). The CDR3 has 16 amino acids. Trimming removed 0 bases at V and 3 bases at J, with 14 bases between. Germline values: CDR1 MGHRA, CDR2 YSYEKL. The DNA for the CDR3 is TGCGCCAGCAGCCAAGAAGGGGGAGGGGTGGACACTGAAGCTTTCTTT. Residues: CASSQEGGGVDTEAFF.

This chain connects TRBV4-3 to TRBJ1-6, with 10 positions matching TRBD1. CDR3 length: 15 amino acids. Unmatched junction bases numbered 5, after V lost 4 bases and J lost 8 bases. Per the germline V gene, CDR1 is LGHNA and CDR2 is YSLEER. CDR3 bases: TGCGCCAGCAGCCGCCTGACAGGGGGCGATTCACCCCTCCACTTT. Its protein is CASSRLTGGDSPLHF.

The chain has TRBV7-2 and TRBJ2-1; TRBD2 agrees at 9 bases. The CDR3 is 13 amino acids. V lost 4 bases to trimming and J lost 16 bases; unmatched junction nucleotides: 11. Germline lookup yields CDR1 SGHTA and CDR2 FQGNSA. Written as DNA, the CDR3 is TGTGCCAGCAGCTCTGTGAGGGCGGGAGGGTGTTTCTTC. This sequence encodes CASSSVRAGGCFF.

This CDR3 reads CSASESYEQYF. The CDR3 nucleotides read TGCAGTGCTAGCGAGAGCTACGAGCAGTACTTC. The genes are TRBV20-1 and TRBJ2-7; D ambiguous. Looked up from germline, CDR1 is DFQATT and CDR2 is SNEGSKA (reference sequence). V lost 3 bases and J 3 bases, leaving 6 bases between the germline ends. This CDR3 contains 11 residues.

This clone has only a few counts. This chain connects TRBV5-4 to TRBJ1-4; 8 bases match TRBD1. This CDR3 has 16 amino acids. V lost 0 bases and J lost 8; bases outside the gene matches: 9. Germline CDR1 and CDR2: SGHNT and YYREEE (reference sequence). CDR3 DNA: TGTGCCAGCAGCTTGGAGGCTGGGACAGGTGCGGAAAAACTGTTTTTT. Residues: CASSLEAGTGAEKLFF.

The rearrangement links TRBV7-9 to TRBJ2-4; D ambiguous. The CDR3 consists of 13 residues. The germline V and J ends were trimmed by 0 bases and 11 bases, with 11 bases remaining between them. Germline assignment: CDR1 SEHNR and CDR2 FQNEAQ (reference sequence). CDR3: CASSLAVLSLQYF. The CDR3 DNA reads TGTGCCAGCAGCTTAGCAGTACTGTCCCTTCAGTACTTC.

The V and J genes are TRBV9 and TRBJ2-2; 11 nucleotides agree with TRBD2. Per germline, CDR1 SGDLS and CDR2 YYNGEE. V trimming: 4 bases; J trimming: 7 bases; junction bases outside the gene matches: 21. The CDR3 contains 20 residues. The CDR3 sequence is CASSLTWSSGGAVRGGELFF. The CDR3 DNA reads as TGTGCCAGCAGCCTCACCTGGAGTAGCGGGGGGGCCGTCCGAGGCGGGGAGCTGTTTTTT. The entire variable domain, with the rest obtained from reference TRBV9 and TRBJ2-2, is as follows: DSGVTQTPKHLITATGQRVTLRCSPRSGDLSVYWYQQSLDQGLQFLIQYYNGEERAKGNILERFSAQQFPDLHSELNLSSLELGDSALYFCASSLTWSSGGAVRGGELFFGEGSRLTVL.

The chain joins TRBV24-1 to TRBJ2-5; D possibly corresponds to TRBD2 (5 bases). The CDR3 has 15 residues. Germline V gene lookup returns CDR1 KGHDR and CDR2 SFDVKD. The ends were cut back, 0 bases at V and 3 bases at J, with 10 bases in the middle. CDR3 in DNA: TGTGCCACCAGTGATTTGAGAGCGGATAAAGAGACCCAGTACTTC. Protein: CATSDLRADKETQYF.

This rearrangement joins TRBV9 to TRBJ2-7; 9 bases agree with TRBD2. Germline lookup yields CDR1 SGDLS and CDR2 YYNGEE. V lost 4 bases, J lost 1 base, and 9 bases stayed unmatched. The length of the CDR3 is 16 residues. The CDR3 is CASSPRGGAGSYEQYF. CDR3 bases: TGTGCCAGCAGCCCACGCGGGGGGGCAGGGTCCTACGAGCAGTACTTC.

The rearrangement links TRBV24-1 to TRBJ2-1; TRBD2 matches at 12 bases. In germline, CDR1 is KGHDR, CDR2 SFDVKD. V trimming: 2 bases; J trimming: 5 bases; junction bases outside the gene matches: 27. The CDR3 has 24 amino acids. The CDR3 DNA is TGTGCCACCAGTGATTCCCCATTCGGAGGATTACTAGCGGGAGGAGGAAGAGTTCACAATGAGCAGTTCTTC. It yields the protein CATSDSPFGGLLAGGGRVHNEQFF.

CDR3 protein: CASSYADNGYNEQFF. CDR3 in DNA: TGTGCCAGCAGTTACGCGGACAACGGGTACAATGAGCAGTTCTTC. The chain is built from TRBV6-2 or TRBV6-3 and TRBJ2-1, with D possibly TRBD1 on 5 matching bases. The ends were cut back, 2 bases at V and 4 bases at J, with 12 bases in the middle. The CDR3 is made up of 15 amino acids. Germline CDR1 MNHEY, CDR2 SVGEGT.

The gene calls are TRBV5-1 and TRBJ1-4; D perhaps matches TRBD1 (5 bases). Trimming pared 2 bases from V and 3 bases from J, leaving 14 bases between. The V gene's germline CDR1 is SGHRS and CDR2 YFSETQ. The CDR3 has 16 amino acids. The CDR3 is CASSFSPRAANEKLFF. The CDR3 DNA follows: TGCGCCAGCAGCTTCAGCCCCAGGGCAGCTAATGAAAAACTGTTTTTT.

The rearrangement uses TRBV4-2 and TRBJ2-5, with TRBD2 identical over 7 bases. The CDR3 is 16 amino acids. V was pared by 2 bases and J by 1 base, with 7 bases of the junction left unmatched. CDR1 and CDR2 (germline): LGHNA, YNFKEQ. The CDR3 sequence is CASSQNHGGGQETQYF. CDR3 in DNA: TGTGCCAGCAGCCAAAATCATGGGGGGGGCCAAGAGACCCAGTACTTC.

This chain connects TRBV14 to TRBJ1-6, with a tentative D call TRBD1 (6 bases). Trimming removed 5 bases from V and 6 bases from J, with 14 bases in between. The length of the CDR3 is 15 residues. Germline V gene lookup returns CDR1 SGHDN and CDR2 FVKESK. The CDR3 sequence is CASSVDRLLNSPLHF. In nucleotides, the CDR3 is TGTGCCAGCAGCGTTGACAGGCTCCTTAATTCACCCCTCCACTTT.

The chain joins TRBV5-4 to TRBJ2-7; weak D call: TRBD2 (5 bases). The germline V and J ends were trimmed by 4 bases and 3 bases, with 11 bases remaining between them. This CDR3 comprises 13 residues. Per germline, CDR1 SGHNT and CDR2 YYREEE (reference sequence). CDR3 sequence reads: CASSLGLYYEQYF. CDR3 DNA sequence: TGTGCCAGCAGCCTAGGACTTTACTACGAGCAGTACTTC.

The rearrangement uses TRBV6-2 or TRBV6-3 and TRBJ1-2, with 9 bases aligning to TRBD1. Looked up from germline, CDR1 is MNHEY and CDR2 is SVGEGT. This CDR3 region has 15 residues. J lost 4 bases, V lost 1 base, and 4 bases had no gene match. Here the CDR3 reads CASSYFWTGAYGYTF. The CDR3 DNA follows: TGTGCCAGCAGTTACTTTTGGACAGGGGCCTATGGCTACACCTTC.

The V call is TRBV6-2 or TRBV6-3, the J call TRBJ1-5; no clear D. The CDR3 is made up of 15 amino acids. The germline V gene encodes CDR1 MNHEY and CDR2 SVGEGT. The germline V and J ends were trimmed by 2 bases and 2 bases, with 10 bases remaining between them. CDR3 DNA: TGTGCCAGCAGTTACCGGCCCGGGGGCAATCAGCCCCAGCATTTT. It translates to CASSYRPGGNQPQHF.